What follows are 30 T cell receptor beta chains derived from one specimen sequenced in a study of blood T cell repertoires in COVID-19. The assay was immunoSEQ multiplex PCR, and TCRdb's table has in-frame clones only and misses some. This table holds over 75,000 clones, over 70% found once. Sequencing was done on a sample of peripheral blood. The receptors come from a woman older than 75 with active or convalescent COVID-19.

The gene calls are TRBV11-2 and TRBJ1-2; no reliable D call. The V gene lost 10 bases and the J gene lost 3 bases, with 15 bases spanning the gap. CDR3 length: 13 residues. Germline V CDR1 and CDR2: SGHAT, FQNNGV. CDR3 sequence reads: CATKPDTHYGYTF. The CDR3 region has the DNA TGTGCCACGAAACCTGACACCCACTATGGCTACACCTTC.

This chain joins TRBV5-1 and TRBJ1-4; the D gene is possibly TRBD1 (6 bases). There are 14 residues in the CDR3. CDR1 SGHRS and CDR2 YFSETQ come from the germline V gene. Trimming cost V 4 bases and J 10 bases, with 17 bases left between them. This CDR3 reads CASSAAQGPGKLFF. CDR3 coding DNA: TGCGCCAGCAGCGCCGCACAGGGTCCTGGAAAACTGTTTTTT.

The chain employs TRBV5-1 and TRBJ2-7; 8 bases fit TRBD1. This CDR3 contains 16 residues. From germline, CDR1 is SGHRS and CDR2 YFSETQ. Trimming cost V 4 bases and J 2 bases; bases outside gene matches: 11. The CDR3 sequence is CASSGTSTGAPYEQYF. CDR3 nucleotide sequence: TGCGCCAGCAGCGGAACCTCGACAGGGGCCCCCTACGAGCAGTACTTC.

This clone was seen only once. The rearrangement uses TRBV7-9 and TRBJ1-1; possible D gene TRBD1, 5 bases. Germline-derived CDR1 and CDR2 are SEHNR and FQNEAQ (reference sequence). The CDR3 length is 12 residues. V was clipped by 6 bases and J by 7 bases, with 12 bases between them. The CDR3 protein is CASRPIQGEAFF. In DNA form, the CDR3 reads TGTGCCAGCAGGCCGATCCAGGGTGAAGCTTTCTTT.

The CDR3 DNA reads TGTGCCAGCCGAAGGGGTTATGAGCAGTTCTTC. Amino acids: CASRRGYEQFF. The J gene is TRBJ2-1, the V gene TRBV6-5, with a possible D match to TRBD1 (5 bases). Germline V gene data show CDR1 as MNHEY and CDR2 as SVGAGI. The CDR3 is 11 residues long. Trimming removed 8 bases from V and 8 bases from J, with 10 bases in between.

The chain joins TRBV6-2 or TRBV6-3 to TRBJ1-5, with 7 bases lining up with TRBD1. The J segment lost 0 bases and the V segment lost 6 bases, leaving 5 bases of the junction unmatched. CDR1 is MNHEY and CDR2 is SVGEGT in the germline V gene. The length of the CDR3 is 15 residues. DNA for the CDR3: TGTGCCAGCAGCCGACAGGGTCATAGCAATCAGCCCCAGCATTTT. Translation gives CASSRQGHSNQPQHF.

This clone was seen ten or more times. V is TRBV6-5 and J is TRBJ1-1, with D perhaps TRBD1 (6 bases). V was cut by 0 bases and J by 8 bases, with 10 bases left in between. There are 13 residues in the CDR3. CDR1 and CDR2 (germline): MNHEY, SVGAGI. The CDR3 DNA reads TGTGCCAGCAGTTACTCGGGGGGGCCGGAAGCTTTCTTT. Its protein is CASSYSGGPEAFF.

The CDR3, as DNA: TGCGCCAGCACCCCGACAGGGGAAGCTTTCTTT. Protein product: CASTPTGEAFF. J is TRBJ1-1 and V is TRBV10-1, with 7 bases matching TRBD1. This CDR3 has 11 amino acids. The J segment lost 8 bases and the V segment lost 7 bases, leaving 4 bases of the junction unmatched. Germline CDR1 is WNHNN and CDR2 is SYGVQD (reference sequence).

V usage is TRBV11-3 and J usage is TRBJ2-5; D ambiguous. V was trimmed by 3 bases and J by 5 bases, leaving 10 bases between them. CDR3 length: 13 amino acids. Germline-derived CDR1 and CDR2 are SGHNT and YENEEA. The CDR3 here is CASSFEVLETQYF. In DNA, the CDR3 is TGTGCCAGCAGCTTTGAGGTGTTGGAGACCCAGTACTTC.

This sequence joins TRBV11-3 and TRBJ2-7, with TRBD2 as a possible D gene (6 bases). The CDR3 length is 15 residues. The V and J ends lost 1 base and 1 base respectively, with 11 bases between them. In germline, CDR1 is SGHNT, CDR2 YENEEA. The CDR3 DNA reads TGTGCCAGCAGCTTAGGAGGCGGGGATTCCTACGAGCAGTACTTC. It translates to CASSLGGGDSYEQYF.

This clone has a single count. V gene TRBV6-2 or TRBV6-3 combines with J gene TRBJ2-5; 7 bases are shared with TRBD1. Losses at the gene ends were 5 bases for V and 4 bases for J; bases not matched to a gene: 4. In germline, CDR1 is MNHEY, CDR2 SVGEGT. This CDR3 is built from 13 residues. CDR3 protein: CASSRQGPETQYF. CDR3 DNA sequence: TGTGCCAGCAGTCGACAGGGACCAGAGACCCAGTACTTC.

V is TRBV11-2 and J is TRBJ2-3; perhaps TRBD2 as D (6 bases). Germline V lookup: CDR1 SGHAT, CDR2 FQNNGV. The CDR3 has 16 amino acids. V dropped 4 bases and J dropped 3 bases, with 17 bases sitting between them. Written as DNA, the CDR3 is TGTGCCAGCAGCTCGAACCTCTTCGGAGGGACAGATACGCAGTATTTT. Protein sequence: CASSSNLFGGTDTQYF.

This rearrangement joins TRBV3-1 (or the pseudogene TRBV3-2) to TRBJ2-5, with a weak D call TRBD1 (6 bases). With 7 bases removed from V and 3 bases from J, the gap between germline ends came to 12 bases. The CDR3 has 13 residues. Germline V gives CDR1 LGHDT, CDR2 YNNKEL (reference sequence). CDR3 in DNA: TGTGCCAGCACCCTGAGGGGGAAAGAGACCCAGTACTTC. This gives the protein CASTLRGKETQYF.

The chain has TRBV2 and TRBJ2-4; weak D call: TRBD2 (5 bases). V lost 6 bases to trimming and J lost 1 base, with 13 bases between them. Germline V gives CDR1 SNHLY, CDR2 FYNNEI. The CDR3 totals 15 residues. In DNA form, the CDR3 reads TGTGCCAGCAGGGGTGAGGGTAGGGCCAAAAACATTCAGTACTTC. This gives the protein CASRGEGRAKNIQYF.

DNA for the CDR3: TGCGCCAGCAGCCTGTTACAGGGACACAATGAGCAGTTCTTC. This translates into CASSLLQGHNEQFF. The chain is built from TRBV4-3 and TRBJ2-1; maybe TRBD1 (6 bases). Looked up from germline, CDR1 is LGHNA and CDR2 is YSLEER. Trimming stripped 4 bases from V and 5 bases from J, with 12 bases between. The CDR3 sequence is 14 residues long.

The rearrangement uses TRBV11-3 and TRBJ2-7; the D gene is possibly TRBD2 (5 bases). The CDR3 covers 12 residues. V was trimmed by 1 base and J by 10 bases, leaving 11 bases between them. Germline CDR1 reads SGHNT; CDR2 reads YENEEA. CDR3 protein: CASSLGGSGQYF. DNA for the CDR3: TGTGCCAGCAGCTTAGGCGGGTCAGGACAGTACTTC.

This CDR3 is CASSRLAGELVTQYF. The DNA of the CDR3 is TGTGCCAGCAGCCGTCTAGCGGGAGAGCTAGTGACGCAGTATTTT. The genes are TRBV5-6 and TRBJ2-3; TRBD2 matches at 10 bases. With 4 bases clipped from V and 9 bases from J, the junction kept 11 bases outside the gene matches. This CDR3 is 15 amino acids long. Germline lookup yields CDR1 SGHDT and CDR2 YYEEEE. Variable domain in full (rest from reference TRBV5-6 and TRBJ2-3): DAGVTQSPTHLIKTRGQQVTLRCSPKSGHDTVSWYQQALGQGPQFIFQYYEEEERQRGNFPDRFSGHQFPNYSSELNVNALLLGDSALYLCASSRLAGELVTQYFGPGTRLTVL.

V gene TRBV28 combines with J gene TRBJ2-7, with TRBD2 as a possible D gene (5 bases). The CDR3 spans 12 residues. CDR1 is MDHEN and CDR2 is SYDVKM in the germline V gene. Trimming left V 3 bases short and J 6 bases short, with 9 bases between. The CDR3 DNA follows: TGTGCCAGCAGTTTGAGGGTATCCGAGCAGTACTTC. Residues: CASSLRVSEQYF.

Here the CDR3 DNA reads TGTGCCAGCAGCTTAGGGAGCGGAGTCGAGCAGTACTTC. Translation gives CASSLGSGVEQYF. V is TRBV7-2 and J is TRBJ2-7; a weak D match, TRBD2 (5 bases). The germline V and J ends were trimmed by 1 base and 6 bases, with 10 bases remaining between them. The CDR3 runs 13 residues. In germline, CDR1 is SGHTA, CDR2 FQGNSA. Together with reference TRBV7-2 and TRBJ2-7, the CDR3 gives the full variable domain: GAGVSQSPSNKVTEKGKDVELRCDPISGHTALYWYRQSLGQGLEFLIYFQGNSAPDKSGLPSDRFSAERTGGSVSTLTIQRTQQEDSAVYLCASSLGSGVEQYFGPGTRLTVT.

This rearrangement joins TRBV20-1 to TRBJ2-1, with 12 bases that match TRBD1. CDR1 is DFQATT and CDR2 is SNEGSKA in the germline V gene (reference sequence). Trimming took 5 bases from V and 12 from J; bases not matched to a gene: 2. This CDR3 comprises 11 residues. DNA for the CDR3: TGCAGTGCTTGGGACAGGGGGCGGCAGTTCTTC. Its protein product is CSAWDRGRQFF.

The chain employs TRBV20-1 and TRBJ2-3; maybe TRBD2 (5 bases). CDR3 length: 11 amino acids. Germline V gene data show CDR1 as DFQATT and CDR2 as SNEGSKA (reference sequence). V lost 6 bases and J lost 4, with 8 bases in between. CDR3 coding DNA: TGCAGTGCGGGAGTCGCAGATACGCAGTATTTT. Its translation: CSAGVADTQYF.

This chain joins TRBV10-2 and TRBJ2-7; TRBD1 matches 7 bases. The CDR3 covers 15 residues. V gave up 3 bases and J gave up 0 bases; unmatched junction bases: 5. Germline V gene sequence: CDR1 WSHSY, CDR2 SAAADI. CDR3: CASSDRGGVSYEQYF. In DNA, the CDR3 is TGCGCCAGCAGTGATAGAGGGGGCGTCTCCTACGAGCAGTACTTC.

The chain employs TRBV28 and TRBJ1-1, with D unresolved. The CDR3 extends over 11 amino acids. V was cut by 7 bases and J by 6 bases, with 9 bases left in between. Germline CDR1 is MDHEN and CDR2 is SYDVKM. CDR3 in DNA: TGTGCCAGCAAAGCGGTCGCTGAAGCTTTCTTT. Protein sequence: CASKAVAEAFF.

The chain combines TRBV10-3 with TRBJ1-1; 7 nucleotides match TRBD1. V trimming: 8 bases; J trimming: 8 bases; junction bases outside the gene matches: 20. The CDR3 consists of 16 residues. The germline gives CDR1 ENHRY, CDR2 SYGVKD. CDR3 loop: CAIGNAQPGQRQEAFF. CDR3 bases: TGTGCCATCGGGAACGCACAACCGGGACAGCGCCAGGAAGCTTTCTTT.

This clone occurred a few times. V usage is TRBV7-9 and J usage is TRBJ2-2; 9 nucleotides match TRBD1. In germline, CDR1 is SEHNR, CDR2 FQNEAQ (reference sequence). The CDR3 totals 14 residues. Trimming at V came to 4 bases and at J to 4 bases, leaving 1 base not matched to a gene. CDR3 sequence (DNA): TGTGCCAGCAGCTCACAGGGGGCCACCGGGGAGCTGTTTTTT. This translates into CASSSQGATGELFF.

The gene calls are TRBV19 and TRBJ2-1, with 9 bases fitting TRBD1. J gave up 2 bases and V 10 bases, and 9 bases lay outside the gene matches. Germline V CDR1 and CDR2: LNHDA, SQIVND (reference sequence). The length of the CDR3 is 15 residues. The CDR3 DNA reads TGTGCCACCCAACTCAGGACAGGGGCCTACAATGAGCAGTTCTTC. Encoded protein: CATQLRTGAYNEQFF.

This chain uses TRBV6-1 with TRBJ1-2; the D is unclear. CDR1 and CDR2 (germline): MNHNS, SASEGT. The V end lost 2 bases, the J end lost 7 bases, and 11 bases lay between the germline ends. CDR3 length equals 13 residues. CDR3 coding DNA: TGTGCCAGCAGTGAATACCGGGGAGGTGGCTACACCTTC. Its translation is CASSEYRGGGYTF.

The chain uses TRBV5-1 and TRBJ2-3, with TRBD2 matching 8 bases. Trimming removed 5 bases from V and 4 bases from J; junction bases left unmatched: 15. The CDR3 loop spans 17 amino acids. Germline lookup yields CDR1 SGHRS and CDR2 YFSETQ. The CDR3 DNA reads as TGCGCCAGCAGACAGGAAACTAGCGGATTTACAGCAGATACGCAGTATTTT. It specifies CASRQETSGFTADTQYF.

The gene calls are TRBV7-6 and TRBJ1-3, with a tentative D call TRBD1 (6 bases). This CDR3 is 15 amino acids long. CDR1 and CDR2 (germline): SGHVS, FNYEAQ. Trimming took off 5 bases at V and 4 bases at J, with 15 bases between the two ends. The DNA of the CDR3 is TGTGCCAGCAGCCCGCAACAGGGATCGGGAAACACCATATATTTT. Translated, it gives CASSPQQGSGNTIYF.

The chain couples TRBV10-3 to TRBJ1-3; 9 bases fit TRBD1. This CDR3 contains 13 residues. Germline values: CDR1 ENHRY, CDR2 SYGVKD. The junction had 1 base not matched to a gene; V was cut back by 6 bases and J by 4 bases. This chain's CDR3 is CAIRGTGGNTIYF. The CDR3 DNA reads TGTGCCATCAGGGGGACAGGGGGAAACACCATATATTTT.